The 32 T cell receptor beta chains presented below share a single source sample, sequenced in a study of cytomegalovirus exposure and HLA in healthy donors. PCR amplification relied on 60 Vbeta primers (plus 13 Jbeta primers). Libraries were prepared by immunoSEQ multiplex PCR; TCRdb keeps only in-frame clonotypes and omits some of them. The table records roughly 140,000 clones, about a tenth of them present only once. Material for sequencing was PBMCs. The receptors stem from a male donor in good health and CMV-seronegative.

The chain couples TRBV5-1 to TRBJ1-4, with TRBD1 identical over 10 bases. Per germline, CDR1 SGHRS and CDR2 YFSETQ. The CDR3 spans 16 residues. V lost 4 bases, J lost 5 bases, and 8 bases stayed unmatched. The chain's CDR3 is CASSHIPGQGNEKLFF. In nucleotides, the CDR3 is TGCGCCAGCAGCCATATACCGGGACAGGGGAATGAAAAACTGTTTTTT.

The rearrangement joins TRBV28 to TRBJ2-1; TRBD1 agrees at 8 bases. There are 15 residues in the CDR3. Unmatched junction bases numbered 5, after V lost 7 bases and J lost 0 bases. Germline V lookup: CDR1 MDHEN, CDR2 SYDVKM. The CDR3 loop is CASIRTGGSYNEQFF. In DNA form, the CDR3 reads TGTGCCAGCATCCGTACAGGGGGCTCCTACAATGAGCAGTTCTTC.

This clone appeared a few times. The gene calls are TRBV4-1 and TRBJ1-1; no reliable D call. Germline assignment: CDR1 MGHRA and CDR2 YSYEKL. This CDR3 comprises 15 residues. The V gene lost 0 bases and the J gene lost 1 base, with 9 bases spanning the gap. The CDR3 nucleotides are TGCGCCAGCAGCCAAGATGAGGTGGGGAACACTGAAGCTTTCTTT. Encoded protein: CASSQDEVGNTEAFF.

The chain couples TRBV10-3 to TRBJ2-2; D perhaps matches TRBD1 (8 bases). Germline CDR1 and CDR2: ENHRY and SYGVKD. This CDR3 is 16 amino acids long. Between the trimmed V and J ends, which lost 3 bases and 4 bases, there was a span of 15 bases. The CDR3 loop reads CAISEVTGGVTGELFF. CDR3 in DNA: TGTGCCATCAGTGAAGTTACAGGGGGGGTCACCGGGGAGCTGTTTTTT.

This rearrangement joins TRBV5-1 to TRBJ2-2, with D possibly matching TRBD2 (7 bases). V was shortened by 4 bases and J by 4 bases, with 20 bases between the two germline ends. The CDR3 totals 17 residues. From germline, CDR1 is SGHRS and CDR2 YFSETQ. CDR3 loop: CASSLEPGGRTTGELFF. For the CDR3, the DNA is TGCGCCAGCAGCCTGGAGCCGGGGGGCCGTACCACCGGGGAGCTGTTTTTT. The full variable domain, its missing parts supplied by reference TRBV5-1 and TRBJ2-2, is KAGVTQTPRYLIKTRGQQVTLSCSPISGHRSVSWYQQTPGQGLQFLFEYFSETQRNKGNFPGRFSGRQFSNSRSEMNVSTLELGDSALYLCASSLEPGGRTTGELFFGEGSRLTVL.

For this clone: One junction end does not reproduce the germline sequence, and a read error may be involved. The chain couples TRBV7-2 to TRBJ2-5; 14 nucleotides match TRBD2. The CDR3 extends over 12 amino acids. Germline loops: CDR1 SGHTA, CDR2 FQGNSA. The CDR3 DNA sequence: TGTGCCAGCAGCTCCCCGGGACTAGCGGGAGACTTC. Protein: CASSSPGLAGDF.

This clone was observed a few times. V usage is TRBV29-1 and J usage is TRBJ2-2; possible D gene TRBD2, 6 bases. The CDR3 has 12 amino acids. Germline CDR1 and CDR2: SQVTM and ANQGSEA. V was shortened by 3 bases and J by 7 bases, with 9 bases between the two germline ends. CDR3 coding DNA: TGCAGCGTTGATGGGGGGATCGGGGAGCTGTTTTTT. Translating it yields CSVDGGIGELFF.

The genes are TRBV6-1 and TRBJ1-1; TRBD1 is a possible D gene (5 bases). Germline assignment: CDR1 MNHNS and CDR2 SASEGT. V was cut by 5 bases and J by 1 base, with 8 bases left in between. The CDR3 runs 13 residues. CDR3 sequence: CASSSQGNTEAFF. The CDR3 DNA follows: TGTGCCAGCAGTTCCCAGGGGAACACTGAAGCTTTCTTT.

The chain carries TRBV2 and TRBJ1-4, with 7 positions matching TRBD1. The CDR3 sequence is 14 residues long. Germline V gives CDR1 SNHLY, CDR2 FYNNEI. V lost 5 bases, J lost 7 bases, and 7 bases stayed unmatched. The CDR3 DNA follows: TGTGCCAGCAGTTGGACAGGCCGGGGTGAAAAACTGTTTTTT. This codes for CASSWTGRGEKLFF.

The chain combines TRBV30 with TRBJ2-3; TRBD1 matches at 9 bases. The V gene's germline CDR1 is GTSNPN and CDR2 SVGIG (reference sequence). This CDR3 has 15 amino acids. Losses at the gene ends were 3 bases for V and 1 base for J; bases not matched to a gene: 5. CDR3 loop: CAWSRDRVGTDTQYF. Written as DNA, the CDR3 is TGTGCCTGGAGCAGGGACAGGGTGGGCACAGATACGCAGTATTTT.

The V call is TRBV27, the J call TRBJ1-4; 7 bases align to TRBD1. V shed 4 bases and J 4 bases; nucleotides not matched to a gene: 6. Germline values: CDR1 MNHEY, CDR2 SMNVEV (reference sequence). The CDR3 extends over 15 amino acids. CDR3 in DNA: TGTGCCAGCAGTTCCGACAGGGCCCGTAATGAAAAACTGTTTTTT. Its protein product is CASSSDRARNEKLFF.

V usage is TRBV5-5 and J usage is TRBJ2-7, with 10 bases that match TRBD2. Germline lookup yields CDR1 SGHKS and CDR2 YYEKEE (reference sequence). The trim removed 10 bases at V and 4 bases at J, leaving 11 bases unmatched. The CDR3 loop spans 14 amino acids. As DNA, the CDR3 is TGTGCCCGCGGGGCTAGCGGGAGTAGGTACGAGCAGTACTTC. Its protein is CARGASGSRYEQYF. Looking up the rest from reference TRBV5-5 and TRBJ2-7 gives the full variable domain: DAGVTQSPTHLIKTRGQQVTLRCSPISGHKSVSWYQQVLGQGPQFIFQYYEKEERGRGNFPDRFSARQFPNYSSELNVNALLLGDSALYLCARGASGSRYEQYFGPGTRLTVT.

This clone was seen a handful of times. The rearrangement uses TRBV19 and TRBJ1-5; tentative D call: TRBD1 (5 bases). V shed 5 bases and J shed 5 bases, with 10 bases lying between them. Looked up from germline, CDR1 is LNHDA and CDR2 is SQIVND (reference sequence). This CDR3 is 13 amino acids long. Written as DNA, the CDR3 is TGTGCCAGTAGTGGGGGAGGAGATCAGCCCCAGCATTTT. Translated, it gives CASSGGGDQPQHF.

This chain uses TRBV7-9 with TRBJ2-7, with 11 positions matching TRBD2. From germline, CDR1 is SEHNR and CDR2 FQNEAQ (reference sequence). The trim removed 4 bases at V and 2 bases at J, leaving 10 bases unmatched. The CDR3 runs to 17 residues. CDR3 region: CASSSLVTSGSPYEQYF. The CDR3, as DNA: TGTGCCAGCAGCTCACTCGTAACTAGCGGGAGCCCCTACGAGCAGTACTTC.

V is TRBV5-1 and J is TRBJ2-1; TRBD2 agrees at 7 bases. Germline V CDR1 and CDR2: SGHRS, YFSETQ. The CDR3 has 15 residues. The V segment lost 5 bases and the J segment 0 bases; nucleotides outside the gene matches: 5. Here the CDR3 DNA reads TGCGCCAGCAGACCTAGCGGTCTCTCCTACAATGAGCAGTTCTTC. Amino acid sequence: CASRPSGLSYNEQFF.

The gene calls are TRBV4-2 and TRBJ1-5; possible D gene TRBD1, 6 bases. V lost 0 bases and J lost 5, with 14 bases in between. CDR1 LGHNA and CDR2 YNFKEQ come from the germline V gene. The CDR3 consists of 16 residues. DNA for the CDR3: TGTGCCAGCAGCCAAGAAAGGGGGAGTTCGTATCAGCCCCAGCATTTT. Translated: CASSQERGSSYQPQHF.

In its sample, this clone was seen a few times. The sample carries other DNA sequences with the same CDR3. CDR3 bases: TGTGCCAGCAGTCCCACAGGGGGCGAGGTCGGGGCCAACGTCCTGACTTTC. Protein: CASSPTGGEVGANVLTF. The chain employs TRBV27 and TRBJ2-6, with 9 bases identical to TRBD1. Per germline, CDR1 MNHEY and CDR2 SMNVEV (reference sequence). V shed 5 bases and J 4 bases; nucleotides not matched to a gene: 9. The CDR3 covers 17 residues.

This chain links TRBV5-1 with TRBJ2-2; 7 bases are a match to TRBD1. The V gene end was trimmed by 1 base and the J gene end by 5 bases; junction bases not matched to a gene: 5. The germline CDR1 and CDR2 sequences are SGHRS and YFSETQ. The CDR3 loop spans 15 amino acids. DNA for the CDR3: TGCGCCAGCAGCTTGACCGCGACAGGGACCGGGGAGCTGTTTTTT. Protein product: CASSLTATGTGELFF.

This clone was recorded a few times. This chain connects TRBV18 to TRBJ1-1, with D possibly matching TRBD1 (6 bases). Germline V gene data show CDR1 as KGHSH and CDR2 as LQKENI. This CDR3 region has 15 residues. The V end lost 2 bases, the J end lost 3 bases, and 13 bases lay between the germline ends. CDR3: CASSPGGGRDTEAFF. Written as DNA, the CDR3 is TGTGCCAGCTCACCAGGCGGGGGCCGCGACACTGAAGCTTTCTTT.

Worth noting for this clone: This sample includes further DNA sequences coding for the same CDR3. As DNA, the CDR3 is TGTGCCAGCAGCTTAGCAACAGGGGGCATTCAGTACTTC. It codes for CASSLATGGIQYF. V gene TRBV11-3 combines with J gene TRBJ2-4, with 8 positions matching TRBD1. J lost 9 bases, V lost 1 base, and 2 bases had no gene match. This CDR3 has 13 amino acids. From germline, CDR1 is SGHNT and CDR2 YENEEA.

There are a few counts of this clone. This chain uses TRBV29-1 with TRBJ1-2; 9 bases are shared with TRBD1. CDR1 and CDR2 from the germline V gene are SQVTM and ANQGSEA. CDR3 length: 14 amino acids. The V and J ends lost 7 bases and 0 bases, in that order; junction bases with no gene match: 6. For the CDR3, the DNA is TGCAGCGGGGGGACAGGGACCGCTAACTATGGCTACACCTTC. Its translation is CSGGTGTANYGYTF.

This chain links TRBV7-2 with TRBJ1-5; D possibly corresponds to TRBD1 (5 bases). CDR1 is SGHTA, CDR2 FQGNSA, per germline. This CDR3 contains 15 residues. V lost 4 bases, J lost 2 bases, and 12 bases lay in between. The CDR3, as DNA: TGTGCCAGCAGCTCGGAGCAGGGTCGCAATCAGCCCCAGCATTTT. It specifies CASSSEQGRNQPQHF.

This clone was seen more than once but under ten times. The rearrangement links TRBV28 to TRBJ1-5; TRBD1 might be the D (6 bases). This CDR3 has 15 amino acids. With 3 bases removed from V and 0 bases from J, the gap between germline ends came to 9 bases. From germline, CDR1 is MDHEN and CDR2 SYDVKM. The CDR3 nucleotides are TGTGCCAGCAGTTTCAGGGGATTTAGCAATCAGCCCCAGCATTTT. It codes for CASSFRGFSNQPQHF. Based on the CDR3 plus reference TRBV28 and TRBJ1-5, the full variable domain is DVKVTQSSRYLVKRTGEKVFLECVQDMDHENMFWYRQDPGLGLRLIYFSYDVKMKEKGDIPEGYSVSREKKERFSLILESASTNQTSMYLCASSFRGFSNQPQHFGDGTRLSIL.

Only a few counts were recorded for this clone. V and J are TRBV28 and TRBJ1-1, with TRBD1 matching over 10 bases. After removal of 5 bases from V and 10 bases from J, the junction contained 4 bases not matched to a gene. The CDR3 consists of 12 residues. The germline V gene encodes CDR1 MDHEN and CDR2 SYDVKM. The CDR3 sequence is CASSLGQGGAFF. Written as DNA, the CDR3 is TGTGCCAGCAGTCTCGGACAGGGGGGAGCTTTCTTT. The variable domain in full, completed from reference TRBV28 and TRBJ1-1, reads DVKVTQSSRYLVKRTGEKVFLECVQDMDHENMFWYRQDPGLGLRLIYFSYDVKMKEKGDIPEGYSVSREKKERFSLILESASTNQTSMYLCASSLGQGGAFFGQGTRLTVV.

This clone has only a few counts. The chain is built from TRBV7-9 and TRBJ2-1; D not resolved. Germline CDR1 reads SEHNR; CDR2 reads FQNEAQ (reference sequence). This CDR3 region has 15 residues. V lost 1 base, J lost 7 bases, and 14 bases lay in between. The CDR3 sequence: CASSLVSSGTNEQFF. The CDR3 region has the DNA TGTGCCAGCAGCTTAGTTAGCAGTGGCACGAATGAGCAGTTCTTC.

This clone was observed a few times. The chain is built from TRBV5-1 and TRBJ2-7, with 10 positions matching TRBD1. Unmatched junction bases numbered 7, after V lost 2 bases and J lost 5 bases. The CDR3 runs to 15 residues. CDR1 is SGHRS, CDR2 YFSETQ, per germline. The CDR3 spells CASSLRQGATNEQYF. As DNA, the CDR3 is TGCGCCAGCAGCTTAAGACAGGGGGCTACCAACGAGCAGTACTTC.

This clone was seen a handful of times. This same CDR3 is encoded by further DNA sequences in the sample. V gene TRBV9 combines with J gene TRBJ1-5; no firm D call. V was clipped by 5 bases and J by 4 bases, with 7 bases between them. Germline V gene data show CDR1 as SGDLS and CDR2 as YYNGEE. The CDR3 length is 12 residues. CDR3 bases: TGTGCCAGCAGTGCCGGGAATCAGCCCCAGCATTTT. It encodes CASSAGNQPQHF.

This clone has more than one count but fewer than ten. The chain couples TRBV7-9 to TRBJ2-7; 7 positions agree with TRBD1. The CDR3 has 14 residues. Per germline, CDR1 SEHNR and CDR2 FQNEAQ (reference sequence). V shed 5 bases and J 0 bases; nucleotides not matched to a gene: 4. CDR3 loop: CASSHGQASYEQYF. DNA for the CDR3: TGTGCCAGCAGCCACGGACAGGCCTCCTACGAGCAGTACTTC.

There are a few counts of this clone. This rearrangement joins TRBV6-1 to TRBJ2-7; 8 positions agree with TRBD1. The CDR3 totals 15 residues. Unmatched junction bases numbered 9, after V lost 6 bases and J lost 2 bases. CDR1 is MNHNS, CDR2 SASEGT, per germline. As DNA, the CDR3 is TGTGCCAGCAGAATTGCGGACAGGGCGACCTACGAGCAGTACTTC. It specifies CASRIADRATYEQYF.

V is TRBV5-6 and J is TRBJ2-7, with D perhaps matching TRBD2 (7 bases). The CDR3 has 13 amino acids. V lost 3 bases and J 5 bases, leaving 12 bases between the germline ends. Per the germline V gene, CDR1 is SGHDT and CDR2 is YYEEEE. The CDR3 loop reads CASSWRGPHEQYF. CDR3 bases: TGTGCCAGCAGCTGGCGGGGGCCCCACGAGCAGTACTTC.

This clone was found once. The V call is TRBV7-3, the J call TRBJ2-1; 12 nucleotides align to TRBD2. This CDR3 spans 16 amino acids. The germline V gene encodes CDR1 SGHTA and CDR2 FQGTGA. J lost 7 bases, V lost 5 bases, and 9 bases had no gene match. The CDR3 reads CASSPRLAGDFNEQFF. For the CDR3, the DNA is TGTGCCAGCAGCCCCCGACTAGCGGGAGATTTTAATGAGCAGTTCTTC.

This clone was counted only a few times. The genes are TRBV7-9 and TRBJ1-1, with D perhaps TRBD1 (6 bases). The CDR3 totals 13 residues. V was trimmed by 4 bases and J by 4 bases, leaving 10 bases between them. Germline V gene sequence: CDR1 SEHNR, CDR2 FQNEAQ (reference sequence). Here the CDR3 DNA reads TGTGCCAGCAGCTCATCAGGGGCCACTGAAGCTTTCTTT. Its translation is CASSSSGATEAFF.